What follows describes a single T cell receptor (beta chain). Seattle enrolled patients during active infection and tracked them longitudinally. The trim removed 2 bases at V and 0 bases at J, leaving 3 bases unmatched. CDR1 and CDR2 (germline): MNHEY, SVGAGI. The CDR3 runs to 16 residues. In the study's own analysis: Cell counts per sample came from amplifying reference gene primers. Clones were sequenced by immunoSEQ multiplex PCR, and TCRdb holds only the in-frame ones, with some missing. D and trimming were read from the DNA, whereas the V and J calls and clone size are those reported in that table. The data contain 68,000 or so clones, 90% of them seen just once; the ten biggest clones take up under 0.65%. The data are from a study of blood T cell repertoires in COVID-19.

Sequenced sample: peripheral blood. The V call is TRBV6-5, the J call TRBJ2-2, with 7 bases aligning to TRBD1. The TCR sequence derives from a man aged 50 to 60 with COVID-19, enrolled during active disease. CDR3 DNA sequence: TGTGCCAGCAGTTACGGGACAGCCTCGAACACCGGGGAGCTGTTTTTT. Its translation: CASSYGTASNTGELFF.